The 20 T cell receptor beta chains reported below all come from one sample, sequenced in a study of CD8 T cells in ankylosing spondylitis. No antigen is known for these receptors. One entry per CDR3 protein results from TCRdb running MiXCR on the 5' RACE reads. The sample records 500,000 to 550,000 distinct CDR3 sequences, approximately 12% being singletons. Study-wide findings and caveats: Roughly eight highly homologous variants made up a TCR beta motif that seemed to typify ankylosing spondylitis blood.

Input material: blood, either unsorted or a sorted T cell fraction (not recorded which). These receptors were collected from a male donor with ankylosing spondylitis.

In its sample, this clonotype was seen a few times. The chain carries TRBV6-1 and TRBJ1-1, with TRBD1 matching 7 bases. The trim removed 3 bases at V and 0 bases at J, leaving 1 base unmatched. Germline V gene data show CDR1 as MNHNS and CDR2 as SASEGT. The CDR3 is 14 residues long. The CDR3 here is CASSEDRLNTEAFF. The DNA for the CDR3 is TGTGCCAGCAGTGAGGACAGGCTGAACACTGAAGCTTTCTTT.

This clonotype has a handful of counts. The chain couples TRBV11-2 to TRBJ2-5, with TRBD1 matching 10 bases. The CDR3 runs 16 residues. CDR1 is SGHAT, CDR2 FQNNGV, per germline. The ends lost 0 bases at V and 5 bases at J; junction bases unmatched: 6. The DNA of the CDR3 is TGTGCCAGCAGCTTAGAACGACAGGGGGCGAGGGAGACCCAGTACTTC. Protein sequence: CASSLERQGARETQYF.

The CDR3 reads CASSRLAGPGGTDTQYF. In nucleotides, the CDR3 is TGTGCCAGCAGCAGACTAGCGGGGCCAGGGGGAACAGATACGCAGTATTTT. The chain employs TRBV5-8 and TRBJ2-3, with TRBD2 matching over 11 bases. The germline gives CDR1 SGHTS, CDR2 YDEGEE. The CDR3 spans 17 residues. The ends lost 4 bases at V and 3 bases at J; junction bases unmatched: 10.

The CDR3 DNA reads TGTGCCAGCAGCGAGACAGGGGTTGGAGAGACCCAGTACTTC. It specifies CASSETGVGETQYF. The V call is TRBV2, the J call TRBJ2-5; 8 nucleotides line up with TRBD1. This CDR3 has 14 amino acids. The germline V gene has CDR1 SNHLY and CDR2 FYNNEI. V gave up 6 bases and J gave up 4 bases; unmatched junction bases: 7.

This chain links TRBV29-1 with TRBJ1-1; D gene unclear. Germline V gene data show CDR1 as SQVTM and CDR2 as ANQGSEA. V was shortened by 4 bases and J by 5 bases, with 5 bases between the two germline ends. CDR3 length: 10 amino acids. The CDR3 nucleotides read TGCAGCGTTGGTCGAACTGAAGCTTTCTTT. It translates to CSVGRTEAFF.

This clonotype was recorded many times. This rearrangement joins TRBV7-2 to TRBJ1-4, with TRBD1 identical over 9 bases. In germline, CDR1 is SGHTA, CDR2 FQGNSA. J was trimmed by 7 bases and V by 5 bases; bases with no gene match: 8. This CDR3 is built from 15 residues. CDR3 residues: CASSPLGTGIEKLFF. In DNA, the CDR3 is TGTGCCAGCAGCCCTCTCGGGACAGGGATTGAAAAACTGTTTTTT.

This clonotype was counted at least ten times. V is TRBV12-3 or TRBV12-4 and J is TRBJ1-1, with a tentative D call TRBD1 (6 bases). The CDR3 extends over 10 amino acids. V lost 8 bases and J lost 7, with 8 bases in between. This CDR3 is CASRGGEAFF. Written as DNA, the CDR3 is TGTGCCAGCCGAGGGGGTGAAGCTTTCTTT.

This clonotype has ten or more counts. The V and J genes are TRBV3-1 and TRBJ2-7; 7 bases are a match to TRBD2. This CDR3 is 15 amino acids long. Germline values: CDR1 LGHDT, CDR2 YNNKEL (reference sequence). V dropped 0 bases and J dropped 4; count of bases not matched to a gene: 6. The CDR3 is CASSQDVNGRYEQYF. CDR3 coding DNA: TGTGCCAGCAGCCAAGATGTGAACGGGAGGTACGAGCAGTACTTC.

The chain uses TRBV15 and TRBJ2-7; the D call may be TRBD1 or TRBD2 (5 bases each). The CDR3 extends over 15 amino acids. Trimming cost V 11 bases and J 5 bases, with 25 bases left between them. The germline V gene has CDR1 LNHNV and CDR2 YYDKDF (reference sequence). Written as DNA, the CDR3 is TGTGCCGCCGCACTAGGGACCACAGGCCGAGACGAGCAGTACTTC. Its translation: CAAALGTTGRDEQYF. Full variable domain (remainder filled in from reference TRBV15 and TRBJ2-7): DAMVIQNPRYQVTQFGKPVTLSCSQTLNHNVMYWYQQKSSQAPKLLFHYYDKDFNNEADTPDNFQSRRPNTSFCFLDIRSPGLGDTAMYLCAAALGTTGRDEQYFGPGTRLTVT.

The chain carries TRBV5-1 and TRBJ2-5, with D perhaps matching TRBD1 or TRBD2 (5 bases each). The CDR3 spans 15 residues. The V gene lost 4 bases and the J gene lost 6 bases, with 19 bases spanning the gap. CDR1 SGHRS and CDR2 YFSETQ come from the germline V gene. CDR3 region: CASSPGTTSHQTQYF. CDR3 nucleotides: TGCGCCAGCAGCCCGGGGACCACCTCACACCAGACCCAGTACTTC.

The rearrangement links TRBV20-1 to TRBJ2-1, with TRBD2 matching 9 bases. Germline lookup yields CDR1 DFQATT and CDR2 SNEGSKA (reference sequence). The V gene end was trimmed by 0 bases and the J gene end by 4 bases; junction bases not matched to a gene: 13. The CDR3 runs 18 residues. CDR3 bases: TGCAGTGCTAGAGATATGATGCTAGCGGGGTCCCCATACAATGAGCAGTTCTTC. It yields the protein CSARDMMLAGSPYNEQFF.

This clonotype has only a few counts. The chain carries TRBV10-3 and TRBJ2-1, with 10 bases that match TRBD2. The CDR3 loop spans 19 amino acids. CDR1 is ENHRY and CDR2 is SYGVKD in the germline V gene. J was trimmed by 2 bases and V by 0 bases; bases with no gene match: 10. Here the CDR3 DNA reads TGTGCCATCAGTGAGTCAAACCCCCTAGCGGGAGTTACCTACAATGAGCAGTTCTTC. Amino acid sequence: CAISESNPLAGVTYNEQFF.

This clonotype was observed a few times. The chain is built from TRBV10-2 and TRBJ1-5, with D unclear. The V end was cut by 7 bases, the J end by 0 bases, with 7 bases between. CDR1 WSHSY and CDR2 SAAADI come from the germline V gene. This CDR3 region has 13 residues. In nucleotides, the CDR3 is TGCGCCAGCACGAACTATAGCAATCAGCCCCAGCATTTT. Protein: CASTNYSNQPQHF.

The gene calls are TRBV11-2 and TRBJ2-3; TRBD2 matches 7 bases. The CDR3 is 18 residues long. Germline assignment: CDR1 SGHAT and CDR2 FQNNGV. Trimming took 2 bases from V and 3 from J; bases not matched to a gene: 14. The CDR3 reads CASSLTRGPGRETDTQYF. The CDR3 DNA is TGTGCCAGCAGCTTAACCCGGGGCCCTGGGAGGGAGACAGATACGCAGTATTTT.

The chain uses TRBV20-1 and TRBJ2-3, with D unclear. This CDR3 spans 13 amino acids. V dropped 7 bases and J dropped 4 bases, with 15 bases sitting between them. Germline assignment: CDR1 DFQATT and CDR2 SNEGSKA (reference sequence). The CDR3 coding sequence is TGCAGTGACCTTAGTGTGGGTGCAGATACGCAGTATTTT. It yields the protein CSDLSVGADTQYF.

The rearrangement links TRBV11-2 to TRBJ2-3, with TRBD2 as a possible D gene (5 bases). Germline loops: CDR1 SGHAT, CDR2 FQNNGV. The CDR3 is 16 amino acids. The V end lost 1 base, the J end lost 0 bases, and 11 bases lay between the germline ends. CDR3 residues: CASSLGGWESTDTQYF. As DNA, the CDR3 is TGTGCCAGCAGCTTAGGCGGATGGGAGAGCACAGATACGCAGTATTTT.

V gene TRBV11-2 combines with J gene TRBJ2-1, with D possibly matching TRBD2 (5 bases). The germline CDR1 and CDR2 sequences are SGHAT and FQNNGV. V was shortened by 5 bases and J by 0 bases, with 14 bases between the two germline ends. This CDR3 contains 16 residues. CDR3 in amino acids: CASSRGYPGSYNEQFF. CDR3 nucleotide sequence: TGTGCCAGCAGCCGGGGATATCCCGGCTCCTACAATGAGCAGTTCTTC.

The sample holds a few counts of this clonotype. The chain joins TRBV20-1 to TRBJ2-1; no reliable D call. Trimming pared 0 bases from V and 0 bases from J, leaving 9 bases between. The CDR3 loop spans 15 amino acids. Germline CDR1 is DFQATT and CDR2 is SNEGSKA (reference sequence). The CDR3 bases are TGCAGTGCTAGAGATCTGGCCCGCTCCTACAATGAGCAGTTCTTC. Protein product: CSARDLARSYNEQFF.

Only a few counts were recorded for this clonotype. The V call is TRBV6-2 or TRBV6-3, the J call TRBJ2-3, with 10 nucleotides matching TRBD2. V lost 6 bases, J lost 2 bases, and 5 bases stayed unmatched. Looked up from germline, CDR1 is MNHEY and CDR2 is SVGEGT. This CDR3 region has 15 residues. The CDR3 reads CASSPLAGYTDTQYF. For the CDR3, the DNA is TGTGCCAGCAGCCCACTAGCGGGGTACACAGATACGCAGTATTTT.

The V gene is TRBV5-1, the J gene TRBJ2-5, with 9 bases identical to TRBD2. The CDR3 is made up of 17 amino acids. J was trimmed by 5 bases and V by 4 bases; bases with no gene match: 15. Germline V gives CDR1 SGHRS, CDR2 YFSETQ. CDR3 residues: CASSRLPSPSGRETQYF. CDR3 bases: TGCGCCAGCAGCCGGCTCCCCTCTCCCAGCGGGAGGGAGACCCAGTACTTC.